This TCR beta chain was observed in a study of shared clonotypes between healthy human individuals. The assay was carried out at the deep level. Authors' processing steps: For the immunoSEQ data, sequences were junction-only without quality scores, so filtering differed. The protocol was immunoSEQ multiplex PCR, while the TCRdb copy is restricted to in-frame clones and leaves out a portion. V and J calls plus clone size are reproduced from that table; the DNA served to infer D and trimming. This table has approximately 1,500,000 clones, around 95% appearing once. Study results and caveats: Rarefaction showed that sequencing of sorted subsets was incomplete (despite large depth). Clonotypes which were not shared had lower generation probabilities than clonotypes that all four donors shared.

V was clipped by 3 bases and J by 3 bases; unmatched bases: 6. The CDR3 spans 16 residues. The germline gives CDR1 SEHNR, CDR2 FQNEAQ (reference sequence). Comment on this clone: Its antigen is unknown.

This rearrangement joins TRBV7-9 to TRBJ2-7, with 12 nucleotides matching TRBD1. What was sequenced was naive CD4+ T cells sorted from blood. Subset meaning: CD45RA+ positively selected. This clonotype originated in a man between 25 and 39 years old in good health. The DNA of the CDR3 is TGTGCCAGCAGCTTGGCTGGGACAGGGGGCTTCTACGAGCAGTACTTC. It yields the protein CASSLAGTGGFYEQYF.